The T cell receptor beta chain under discussion was sequenced for a study of blood T cell repertoires in COVID-19. Trimming pared 6 bases from V and 0 bases from J, leaving 15 bases between. Germline V gene lookup returns CDR1 SGHVS and CDR2 FNYEAQ. The CDR3 sequence is 16 residues long. Libraries were prepared by immunoSEQ multiplex PCR; TCRdb keeps only in-frame clonotypes and omits some of them. The profile shows roughly 350,000 clones, around 87% of them singletons. This TCR was recovered from a woman aged 45-60 years with COVID-19, enrolled during active disease. The sample comprised peripheral blood. This chain links TRBV7-6 with TRBJ1-5; a weak D match, TRBD1 (5 bases). The CDR3, as DNA: TGTGCCAGCAGTAGCGGGGGGGGGTATAGCAATCAGCCCCAGCATTTT. Its protein is CASSSGGGYSNQPQHF.